The clone carrying this TCR beta chain was seen a single time. The sample belongs to a study of blood T cell repertoires in COVID-19. Study-wide context: PBMCs, B-cell-depleted T cells, or T cells provided the cDNA or gDNA that made up the material.

Clones were sequenced by immunoSEQ multiplex PCR, and TCRdb holds only the in-frame ones, with some missing. The data contain about 240,000 clones, 86% of them singletons. CDR1 is GTSNPN, CDR2 SVGIG, per germline (reference sequence). This CDR3 contains 16 residues. The V and J ends lost 2 bases and 8 bases, in that order; junction bases with no gene match: 14. Researchers sorted participants into cohorts using their self-reported clinical history. Sequencing input: PBMCs or T cells enriched from blood (not recorded which). The chain joins TRBV30 to TRBJ2-1; 8 nucleotides match TRBD2. The receptor was derived from a woman in her 40s with acute COVID-19. The chain's CDR3 is CAWSFRGGRIGDEQFF. The CDR3 DNA follows: TGTGCCTGGAGTTTTCGGGGGGGCAGGATAGGGGATGAGCAGTTCTTC. The full variable domain, its missing parts supplied by reference TRBV30 and TRBJ2-1, is SQTIHQWPATLVQPVGSPLSLECTVEGTSNPNLYWYRQAAGRGLQLLFYSVGIGQISSEVPQNLSASRPQDRQFILSSKKLLLSDSGFYLCAWSFRGGRIGDEQFFGPGTRLTVL.